Each of the 3 T cell receptor beta chains below was sequenced from the same sample in a study of T cells in Graves' hyperthyroidism and ophthalmopathy (dated by TCRdb to the late 2010s). Libraries were made using multiplex PCR. The sample was run on an Illumina HiSeq 2000. The TCR beta CDR3 regions were amplified from the RNA transcripts. The TCR CDR3 was subjected to a first round of RT-PCR using the HTBI primer set and the Qiagen OneStep RT-PCR kit. The raw public reads went through TCRdb reprocessing: fastp at Q25, MiXCR clone calling, in-frame beta chains kept. For every CDR3 protein sequence, its rows merge into one entry that carries the most common genes and DNA. The sample has approximately 400,000 distinct CDR3 sequences on record, around 15% of them singletons. Clones ranked in the top ten supply around 27% of the sample. The sequencing sample was made of blood. The receptors derive from a man aged 45-65 years with Graves' ophthalmopathy.

Only a few counts were recorded for this clonotype. V is TRBV15 and J is TRBJ2-3, with D tentatively TRBD1 (5 bases). This CDR3 comprises 18 residues. V lost 3 bases to trimming and J lost 1 base, with 20 bases between them. Germline CDR1 reads LNHNV; CDR2 reads YYDKDF (reference sequence). This chain's CDR3 is CATSSDKTRVLGTDTQYF. The DNA of the CDR3 is TGTGCCACCAGCAGTGACAAAACCAGGGTCCTGGGCACAGATACGCAGTATTTT.

As DNA, the CDR3 is TGTGCCAGCAGCTTAGGGGGCATAGTCAATGAGCAGTTCTTC. Its translation: CASSLGGIVNEQFF. This rearrangement joins TRBV11-2 to TRBJ2-1; possible D gene TRBD1, 5 bases. The CDR3 length is 14 residues. V lost 1 base, J lost 6 bases, and 10 bases lay in between. Germline CDR1 SGHAT, CDR2 FQNNGV.

J is TRBJ2-7 and V is TRBV3-1; a weak D match, TRBD2 (5 bases). The CDR3 is 15 amino acids. Trimming removed 4 bases from V and 2 bases from J, with 15 bases in between. Germline-derived CDR1 and CDR2 are LGHDT and YNNKEL (reference sequence). The CDR3 sequence: CASSLSASRPYEQYF. The CDR3 DNA sequence: TGTGCCAGCAGCCTGAGTGCTAGCAGGCCCTACGAGCAGTACTTC.